Detailed here is one TCR beta chain. The data stem from a study of blood T cell repertoires in COVID-19. The overall study: T cells, B-cell-depleted T cells, or PBMCs provided the cDNA or gDNA that served as material.

The germline V gene encodes CDR1 SGHTA and CDR2 FQGNSA. V was trimmed by 5 bases and J by 4 bases, leaving 12 bases between them. The CDR3 sequence is 14 residues long. Repertoires were generated with immunoSEQ multiplex PCR, while TCRdb's copy carries only in-frame clones and drops some. The sample carries fewer than 40,000 clones, 88% recorded once. This chain joins TRBV7-2 and TRBJ2-1, with unresolved D. The specimen was peripheral blood. The origin of this receptor is a man in his sixties or seventies with active COVID-19. The CDR3, as DNA: TGTGCCAGCAGCACAAGTGGTGGTTACAATGAGCAGTTCTTC. Protein: CASSTSGGYNEQFF.